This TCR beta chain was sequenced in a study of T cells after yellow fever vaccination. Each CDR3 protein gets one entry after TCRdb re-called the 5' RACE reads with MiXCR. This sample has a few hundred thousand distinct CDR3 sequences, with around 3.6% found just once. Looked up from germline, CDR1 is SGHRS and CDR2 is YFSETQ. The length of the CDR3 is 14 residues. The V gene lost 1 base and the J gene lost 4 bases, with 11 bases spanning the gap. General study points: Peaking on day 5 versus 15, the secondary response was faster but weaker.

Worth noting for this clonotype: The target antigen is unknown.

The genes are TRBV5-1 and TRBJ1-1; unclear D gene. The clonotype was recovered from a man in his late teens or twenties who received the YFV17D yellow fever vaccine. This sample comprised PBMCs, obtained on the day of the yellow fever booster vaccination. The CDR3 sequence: CASSLSQAGTEAFF. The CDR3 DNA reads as TGCGCCAGCAGCTTGTCGCAGGCGGGCACTGAAGCTTTCTTT.